Below, 9 T cell receptor beta chains from the same sample are listed, as sequenced in a study of shared T cell receptors in the human thymus. Repertoires were generated with immunoSEQ multiplex PCR, while TCRdb's copy carries only in-frame clones and drops some. The top ten clones hold around 0.0099% of a sample with around 730,000 clones, approximately 85% of them seen once. The same data also went into a second study, on human thymus T cells.

The sequenced sample consisted of thymocytes. These receptors all come from a girl under three years old with a congenital heart defect.

V usage is TRBV19 and J usage is TRBJ2-2, with 10 nucleotides matching TRBD2. The CDR3 spans 15 residues. The ends lost 7 bases at V and 2 bases at J; junction bases unmatched: 4. Germline CDR1 and CDR2: LNHDA and SQIVND (reference sequence). The CDR3 coding sequence is TGTGCCAGTACCGGGACTAGCGCAAACACCGGGGAGCTGTTTTTT. As protein: CASTGTSANTGELFF.

V usage is TRBV2 and J usage is TRBJ1-6; 7 bases agree with TRBD1. V trimming: 4 bases; J trimming: 9 bases; junction bases outside the gene matches: 9. Germline V CDR1 and CDR2: SNHLY, FYNNEI. The CDR3 totals 15 residues. The CDR3, as DNA: TGTGCCAGCAGTGTGACAGGGTGGTGGGGTTCACCCCTCCACTTT. This sequence encodes CASSVTGWWGSPLHF.

The chain joins TRBV29-1 to TRBJ2-5, with a tentative D call TRBD2 (6 bases). Germline loops: CDR1 SQVTM, CDR2 ANQGSEA. Trimming took off 2 bases at V and 0 bases at J, with 13 bases between the two ends. The CDR3 has 15 residues. CDR3 sequence reads: CSVERDWSHQETQYF. The CDR3 DNA follows: TGCAGCGTTGAAAGGGACTGGAGCCACCAAGAGACCCAGTACTTC. Filled out from reference TRBV29-1 and TRBJ2-5, the complete variable domain reads SAVISQKPSRDICQRGTSLTIQCQVDSQVTMMFWYRQQPGQSLTLIATANQGSEATYESGFVIDKFPISRPNLTFSTLTVSNMSPEDSSIYLCSVERDWSHQETQYFGPGTRLLVL.

The chain employs TRBV15 and TRBJ1-1, with TRBD1 matching 7 bases. Germline CDR1 is LNHNV and CDR2 is YYDKDF (reference sequence). The ends lost 0 bases at V and 1 base at J; junction bases unmatched: 8. The CDR3 length is 17 residues. The CDR3 loop is CATSRDPTRDRNTEAFF. CDR3 in DNA: TGTGCCACCAGCAGAGACCCAACCCGGGACAGGAACACTGAAGCTTTCTTT.

This chain uses TRBV4-3 with TRBJ2-7; 7 bases agree with TRBD2. V was clipped by 6 bases and J by 3 bases; unmatched bases: 17. The V gene's germline CDR1 is LGHNA and CDR2 YSLEER. The CDR3 contains 17 residues. CDR3 amino acids: CASSPNGGGILFYEQYF. In DNA form, the CDR3 reads TGCGCCAGCAGTCCTAACGGGGGAGGGATCCTATTCTACGAGCAGTACTTC.

The rearrangement links TRBV6-5 to TRBJ1-3; TRBD1 is a possible D gene (6 bases). V lost 6 bases and J lost 2, with 14 bases in between. Germline lookup yields CDR1 MNHEY and CDR2 SVGAGI. The CDR3 is 15 amino acids. This chain's CDR3 is CASRAGVLPGNTIYF. CDR3 nucleotides: TGTGCCAGCAGAGCAGGGGTTCTCCCTGGAAACACCATATATTTT.

The chain employs TRBV9 and TRBJ2-3; 10 bases match TRBD2. J was trimmed by 9 bases and V by 3 bases; bases with no gene match: 10. Germline assignment: CDR1 SGDLS and CDR2 YYNGEE. This CDR3 has 15 residues. The CDR3 spells CASSAGSGGAGTQYF. The CDR3 nucleotides are TGTGCCAGCAGCGCTGGGAGCGGGGGGGCCGGGACGCAGTATTTT.

The chain recombines TRBV25-1 with TRBJ2-2, with a weak D call TRBD1 (5 bases). Trimming shortened V by 0 bases and J by 2 bases, and 16 bases separated the two germline ends. The CDR3 extends over 18 amino acids. The germline V gene encodes CDR1 MGHDK and CDR2 SYGVNS. CDR3 sequence (DNA): TGTGCCAGCAGTGAATATTCCCCTCCCGGACAAAACACCGGGGAGCTGTTTTTT. It is translated as CASSEYSPPGQNTGELFF.

This clone came up once. The chain carries TRBV5-6 and TRBJ2-7, with TRBD2 as a possible D gene (7 bases). The CDR3 has 15 amino acids. V lost 3 bases and J 3 bases, leaving 16 bases between the germline ends. In germline, CDR1 is SGHDT, CDR2 YYEEEE. Here the CDR3 reads CASSSGPGGHYEQYF. Here the CDR3 DNA reads TGTGCCAGCAGCTCCGGTCCGGGGGGACACTACGAGCAGTACTTC.